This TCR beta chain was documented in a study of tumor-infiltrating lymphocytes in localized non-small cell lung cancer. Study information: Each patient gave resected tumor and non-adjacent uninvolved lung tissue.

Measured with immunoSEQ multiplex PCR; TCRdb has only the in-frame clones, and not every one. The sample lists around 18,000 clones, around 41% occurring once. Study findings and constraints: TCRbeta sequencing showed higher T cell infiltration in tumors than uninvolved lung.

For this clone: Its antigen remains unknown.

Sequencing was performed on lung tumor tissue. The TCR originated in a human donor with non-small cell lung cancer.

The CDR3 reads CASSHGHEQYF. In nucleotides, the CDR3 is TGTGCCAGCAGTCACGGCCACGAGCAGTACTTC. This sequence joins TRBV6-5 and TRBJ2-7, with D unresolved. V lost 5 bases, J lost 5 bases, and 7 bases lay in between. Germline CDR1 MNHEY, CDR2 SVGAGI. The CDR3 has 11 amino acids.